Below, 32 T cell receptor beta chains from the same sample are listed, as sequenced in a study of control samples from healthy donors and cancer patients (dated by TCRdb to between 2020 and 2021). The library was built by means of the immunoSEQ multiplex PCR assay. Entries here come from immuneACCESS through TCRdb and include only in-frame sequences with V and J called. Some clones fail to appear in such tables; in the studies checked, an unresolved V gene covers under half of the shortfall, and the cause of the remainder is unknown. Here the sample has more than 60,000 clones; 85% to 90% occur a single time. The top ten clonotypes cover roughly 5.7% of the sample. Material: PBMCs. The receptors were gathered from a man aged 60-69 years with colorectal cancer.

The chain carries TRBV5-1 and TRBJ1-1; no clear D gene. Trimming removed 0 bases at V and 1 base at J, with 13 bases between. CDR3 length: 16 amino acids. From germline, CDR1 is SGHRS and CDR2 YFSETQ. The CDR3 coding sequence is TGCGCCAGCAGCTTGGACCTAACTGTGGGGAACACTGAAGCTTTCTTT. Protein sequence: CASSLDLTVGNTEAFF.

The chain carries TRBV5-1 and TRBJ2-3, with TRBD2 as a possible D gene (6 bases). Trimming left V 7 bases short and J 3 bases short, with 15 bases between. Germline values: CDR1 SGHRS, CDR2 YFSETQ. The CDR3 runs to 14 residues. CDR3 residues: CASGVAGRTDTQYF. DNA for the CDR3: TGCGCCAGCGGGGTGGCGGGGAGGACAGATACGCAGTATTTT.

The V gene is TRBV6-5, the J gene TRBJ2-1, with 7 bases fitting TRBD2. This CDR3 contains 14 residues. Germline CDR1 is MNHEY and CDR2 is SVGAGI. V lost 10 bases, J lost 4 bases, and 10 bases stayed unmatched. The CDR3 region has the DNA TGTGCCATCTTGCCTTACGGGGGGTACAATGAGCAGTTCTTC. It translates to CAILPYGGYNEQFF.

The V call is TRBV11-2, the J call TRBJ2-3; D unclear. The germline V gene has CDR1 SGHAT and CDR2 FQNNGV. V was clipped by 5 bases and J by 1 base, with 4 bases between them. This CDR3 contains 12 residues. DNA for the CDR3: TGTGCCAGCAGCCCCGGCACAGATACGCAGTATTTT. Residues: CASSPGTDTQYF.

V usage is TRBV12-3 or TRBV12-4 and J usage is TRBJ1-1; perhaps TRBD1 as D (5 bases). V gave up 1 base and J gave up 4 bases, with 7 bases separating them. The CDR3 extends over 13 amino acids. The CDR3 nucleotides read TGTGCCAGCAGTTTAGGGGGGTTCACTGAAGCTTTCTTT. This translates into CASSLGGFTEAFF.

This clone counts as medium-sized. The V gene is TRBV10-3, the J gene TRBJ1-2, with TRBD1 as a possible D gene (5 bases). V lost 3 bases and J lost 8, with 13 bases in between. The germline V gene encodes CDR1 ENHRY and CDR2 SYGVKD. The length of the CDR3 is 13 residues. In DNA, the CDR3 is TGTGCCATCAGTGACGGTCCGGGGGGAGGCTACACCTTC. Translated, it gives CAISDGPGGGYTF.

J is TRBJ2-3 and V is TRBV11-1, with no clear D. V dropped 3 bases and J dropped 5 bases, with 3 bases sitting between them. The germline V gene has CDR1 SGHAT and CDR2 FQDESV (reference sequence). This CDR3 has 11 residues. The CDR3 DNA is TGTGCCAGCAGCTTTGAAGATACGCAGTATTTT. Residues: CASSFEDTQYF.

The count of this clone is one. J is TRBJ2-7 and V is TRBV14; D uncertain. Germline CDR1 is SGHDN and CDR2 is FVKESK. With 4 bases removed from V and 3 bases from J, the gap between germline ends came to 4 bases. The CDR3 covers 11 residues. The chain's CDR3 is CASSRNYEQYF. The CDR3 nucleotides read TGTGCCAGCAGCCGCAACTACGAGCAGTACTTC.

The chain combines TRBV2 with TRBJ1-5, with 8 nucleotides matching TRBD1. V trimming: 1 base; J trimming: 4 bases; junction bases outside the gene matches: 0. Germline CDR1 reads SNHLY; CDR2 reads FYNNEI. The CDR3 contains 14 residues. The DNA of the CDR3 is TGTGCCAGCAGTGAAGGGACAGGGAATCAGCCCCAGCATTTT. Its protein is CASSEGTGNQPQHF.

This clone was found a few times. This rearrangement joins TRBV12-3 or TRBV12-4 to TRBJ2-3; D ambiguous. This CDR3 is 13 amino acids long. The germline V and J ends were trimmed by 8 bases and 2 bases, with 11 bases remaining between them. This chain's CDR3 is CASGVYSTDTQYF. The CDR3 DNA reads as TGTGCCAGCGGGGTATACTCCACAGATACGCAGTATTTT.

This chain links TRBV7-3 with TRBJ2-7; D possibly corresponds to TRBD1 (5 bases). Germline CDR1 reads SGHTA; CDR2 reads FQGTGA. This CDR3 is 14 amino acids long. With 1 base removed from V and 4 bases from J, the gap between germline ends came to 11 bases. Here the CDR3 DNA reads TGTGCCAGCAGCTTAAGCAGGGCCTCATACGAGCAGTACTTC. Translating it yields CASSLSRASYEQYF.

The gene calls are TRBV6-6 and TRBJ2-1; D might be TRBD2 (7 bases). Germline CDR1 and CDR2: MNHNY and SVGAGI (reference sequence). This CDR3 spans 18 amino acids. Trimming took off 6 bases at V and 1 base at J, with 22 bases between the two ends. CDR3 nucleotide sequence: TGTGCCAGCAGACGACACCCCCACAAGGGGGGGTCCTACAATGAGCAGTTCTTC. This codes for CASRRHPHKGGSYNEQFF.

The table lists this clone with a count of one. The rearrangement links TRBV23-1 to TRBJ2-7, with 7 bases aligning to TRBD1. TRBV23-1 is recorded as an ORF, its role being uncertain. This CDR3 has 16 residues. V trimming: 2 bases; J trimming: 0 bases; junction bases outside the gene matches: 7. The CDR3: CASSQDGQASSYEQYF. In nucleotides, the CDR3 is TGCGCCAGCAGTCAAGACGGACAGGCGAGCTCCTACGAGCAGTACTTC.

With regard to this clone: This same CDR3 is encoded by further DNA sequences in the sample. The rearrangement joins TRBV19 to TRBJ1-1, with TRBD1 matching over 8 bases. Germline V gene sequence: CDR1 LNHDA, CDR2 SQIVND (reference sequence). There are 13 residues in the CDR3. Trimming at V came to 6 bases and at J to 4 bases, leaving 4 bases not matched to a gene. The CDR3 DNA reads TGTGCCAGTAGCAGTGACAGGGGCACTGAAGCTTTCTTT. It specifies CASSSDRGTEAFF.

The chain has TRBV10-3 and TRBJ1-3; weak D call: TRBD1 (6 bases). CDR1 is ENHRY, CDR2 SYGVKD, per germline. V lost 7 bases to trimming and J lost 0 bases, with 16 bases between them. The CDR3 contains 16 residues. DNA for the CDR3: TGTGCCATCAAGAGGGGCCAGGGGTCCTCTGGAAACACCATATATTTT. Translated: CAIKRGQGSSGNTIYF.

This sequence joins TRBV9 and TRBJ2-5; D is perhaps TRBD1 or TRBD2 (6 bases each). Germline loops: CDR1 SGDLS, CDR2 YYNGEE. The V and J ends lost 0 bases and 1 base respectively, with 10 bases between them. The CDR3 length is 15 residues. CDR3 region: CASSVGGGSQETQYF. In DNA, the CDR3 is TGTGCCAGCAGCGTAGGAGGGGGGTCCCAAGAGACCCAGTACTTC.

The V call is TRBV6-1, the J call TRBJ1-5; D gene ambiguous. V dropped 4 bases and J dropped 0 bases, with 13 bases sitting between them. Germline assignment: CDR1 MNHNS and CDR2 SASEGT. The CDR3 is 16 amino acids. CDR3 DNA: TGTGCCAGCAGTGTAAACCTGGGGAATAGCAATCAGCCCCAGCATTTT. This translates into CASSVNLGNSNQPQHF.

This sequence joins TRBV2 and TRBJ1-6; the D is unclear. The CDR3 runs 18 residues. Per germline, CDR1 SNHLY and CDR2 FYNNEI. Trimming pared 3 bases from V and 6 bases from J, leaving 21 bases between. The CDR3 sequence is CASSDDGTLGIGNSPLHF. DNA for the CDR3: TGTGCCAGCAGTGACGACGGCACCCTGGGTATTGGTAATTCACCCCTCCACTTT.

The DNA for the CDR3 is TGTGCCAGCAGTTCTCGCCAAAATCAGCCCCAGCATTTT. Translating it yields CASSSRQNQPQHF. The rearrangement links TRBV12-3 or TRBV12-4 to TRBJ1-5; the D is unclear. V was trimmed by 4 bases and J by 4 bases, leaving 8 bases between them. The CDR3 runs to 13 residues.

This chain joins TRBV2 and TRBJ2-1; D is unresolved. V gave up 1 base and J gave up 0 bases, with 7 bases separating them. This CDR3 spans 15 amino acids. Germline CDR1 reads SNHLY; CDR2 reads FYNNEI. CDR3 loop: CASSEGHSSYNEQFF. Here the CDR3 DNA reads TGTGCCAGCAGTGAAGGGCACAGCTCCTACAATGAGCAGTTCTTC.

This rearrangement joins TRBV18 to TRBJ2-2; D is ambiguous. Germline V gives CDR1 KGHSH, CDR2 LQKENI. CDR3 length: 17 residues. The V end was cut by 0 bases, the J end by 2 bases, with 13 bases between. The CDR3 protein is CASSPPKGSLNTGELFF. The CDR3 bases are TGTGCCAGCTCACCACCGAAAGGGTCCCTCAACACCGGGGAGCTGTTTTTT. The full variable domain, rest sourced from reference TRBV18 and TRBJ2-2, is NAGVMQNPRHLVRRRGQEARLRCSPMKGHSHVYWYRQLPEEGLKFMVYLQKENIIDESGMPKERFSAEFPKEGPSILRIQQVVRGDSAAYFCASSPPKGSLNTGELFFGEGSRLTVL.

The table lists this clone with a few counts. V gene TRBV11-2 combines with J gene TRBJ1-3; maybe TRBD1 (5 bases). Trimming pared 2 bases from V and 7 bases from J, leaving 18 bases between. CDR1 is SGHAT and CDR2 is FQNNGV in the germline V gene. This CDR3 has 16 residues. The CDR3 spells CASSLYMDTAGNTIYF. The CDR3 DNA reads as TGTGCCAGCAGCTTATATATGGACACGGCCGGGAACACCATATATTTT.

This clone was counted once. V gene TRBV7-2 combines with J gene TRBJ2-6, with D possibly being TRBD1 (5 bases). Germline values: CDR1 SGHTA, CDR2 FQGNSA. The CDR3 is 16 amino acids. The germline V and J ends were trimmed by 1 base and 0 bases, with 7 bases remaining between them. For the CDR3, the DNA is TGTGCCAGCAGCTTAGAGGGGCCCTCTGGGGCCAACGTCCTGACTTTC. Translating it yields CASSLEGPSGANVLTF.

The sample holds a few counts of this clone. The chain uses TRBV6-1 and TRBJ1-6; TRBD1 agrees at 10 bases. The CDR3 consists of 17 residues. Trimming at V came to 3 bases and at J to 1 base, leaving 3 bases not matched to a gene. From germline, CDR1 is MNHNS and CDR2 SASEGT. The CDR3 DNA reads TGTGCCAGCAGTGAGGGACAGGGGAAGTCCTATAATTCACCCCTCCACTTT. Its translation is CASSEGQGKSYNSPLHF.

CDR3: CASRQKNTGELFF. The CDR3 bases are TGTGCCAGCAGACAGAAGAACACCGGGGAGCTGTTTTTT. This chain uses TRBV6-5 with TRBJ2-2; no reliable D call. The V gene's germline CDR1 is MNHEY and CDR2 SVGAGI. This CDR3 is 13 amino acids long. V was clipped by 6 bases and J by 1 base, with 6 bases between them.

The CDR3 DNA follows: TGTGCCAGCTCCCCGACTAAAAACAATGAGCAGTTCTTC. Encoded protein: CASSPTKNNEQFF. The chain is built from TRBV18 and TRBJ2-1; D is possibly TRBD2 (5 bases). Germline V gene sequence: CDR1 KGHSH, CDR2 LQKENI. CDR3 length: 13 amino acids. Deletions cut 6 bases from V and 5 bases from J, with 11 bases between.

The chain joins TRBV18 to TRBJ2-7; 8 positions agree with TRBD1. Trimming at V came to 5 bases and at J to 1 base, leaving 10 bases not matched to a gene. Germline CDR1 is KGHSH and CDR2 is LQKENI. The CDR3 spans 16 residues. The CDR3 nucleotides read TGTGCCAGCTCAACCGACAGGGGCATCGCTTCCTACGAGCAGTACTTC. Translating gives CASSTDRGIASYEQYF.

This chain joins TRBV2 and TRBJ1-4; 8 bases are shared with TRBD1. The CDR3 covers 14 residues. In germline, CDR1 is SNHLY, CDR2 FYNNEI. Trimming at V came to 5 bases and at J to 5 bases, leaving 4 bases not matched to a gene. The DNA for the CDR3 is TGTGCCAGCAGTTGGACAGGGCAAAATGAAAAACTGTTTTTT. It codes for CASSWTGQNEKLFF.

This clone appeared a single time. The V gene is TRBV3-1 (or the pseudogene TRBV3-2), the J gene TRBJ1-1; 7 bases agree with TRBD1. The CDR3 covers 14 residues. Trimming at V came to 3 bases and at J to 6 bases, leaving 7 bases not matched to a gene. CDR1 LGHDT and CDR2 YNNKEL come from the germline V gene (reference sequence). The CDR3 here is CASSQGQITSEAFF. DNA for the CDR3: TGTGCCAGCAGCCAGGGACAGATAACATCTGAAGCTTTCTTT.

This chain connects TRBV28 to TRBJ2-3; the D call may be TRBD1 or TRBD2 (6 bases each). Germline V gene sequence: CDR1 MDHEN, CDR2 SYDVKM. The CDR3 covers 17 residues. V lost 5 bases to trimming and J lost 1 base, with 19 bases between them. Here the CDR3 reads CASSPPRGGPGTDTQYF. CDR3 in DNA: TGTGCCAGCAGTCCCCCACGTGGGGGGCCAGGCACAGATACGCAGTATTTT.

This chain connects TRBV9 to TRBJ2-7; 7 bases line up with TRBD1. Per germline, CDR1 SGDLS and CDR2 YYNGEE. This CDR3 comprises 15 residues. The V gene end was trimmed by 4 bases and the J gene end by 0 bases; junction bases not matched to a gene: 7. CDR3 amino acids: CASSPSTGSSYEQYF. The CDR3 region has the DNA TGTGCCAGCAGCCCCTCGACAGGGAGCTCCTACGAGCAGTACTTC.

The V gene is TRBV6-5, the J gene TRBJ1-5; D is undetermined. The CDR3 runs to 15 residues. In germline, CDR1 is MNHEY, CDR2 SVGAGI. V was trimmed by 6 bases and J by 6 bases, leaving 18 bases between them. CDR3 in amino acids: CASSRTREKGQPQHF. CDR3 bases: TGTGCCAGCAGCCGTACCAGAGAGAAGGGTCAGCCCCAGCATTTT.